These 17 T cell receptor beta chains came from one sample sequenced in a study of shared clonotypes between healthy human individuals. The table came from immunoSEQ multiplex PCR; TCRdb's copy has only in-frame clones and leaves some out. This table holds 500,000 to 700,000 clones, about 95% found once. The naive CD8 fraction comprised CD45RO-negative cells positively selected for CCR7 and excluded terminally differentiated effector memory CD45RA+ cells. Sample: naive CD8+ T cells sorted from blood. These receptors all stem from a woman aged 30 to 39 in good health.

This clone was counted once. The rearrangement uses TRBV27 and TRBJ2-7, with 10 nucleotides matching TRBD1. Germline values: CDR1 MNHEY, CDR2 SMNVEV (reference sequence). This CDR3 is 16 amino acids long. V shed 3 bases, J shed 4 bases, and the junction held 9 bases outside the gene matches. CDR3 in amino acids: CASSFSPGTGVYEQYF. Here the CDR3 DNA reads TGTGCCAGCAGTTTCTCCCCCGGGACAGGGGTTTACGAGCAGTACTTC.

In the case of this clone: This specimen includes other DNA sequences encoding the same CDR3. The V call is TRBV9, the J call TRBJ2-5; 11 bases align to TRBD2. The J call may be mistaken, given a closer DNA end match to TRBJ2-7. CDR3 length: 15 residues. CDR1 is SGDLS and CDR2 is YYNGEE in the germline V gene. The chain's CDR3 is CASSVGLAGSYEQYF. CDR3 coding DNA: TGTGCCAGCAGCGTAGGACTAGCGGGATCCTACGAGCAGTACTTC.

The J gene is TRBJ1-1, the V gene TRBV28; no clear D gene. The germline V gene encodes CDR1 MDHEN and CDR2 SYDVKM. V lost 1 base and J lost 5, with 11 bases in between. The CDR3 spans 14 residues. CDR3 in amino acids: CASSLLGEGTEAFF. The CDR3 nucleotides read TGTGCCAGCAGTTTATTGGGAGAGGGAACTGAAGCTTTCTTT.

The chain combines TRBV7-7 with TRBJ2-3, with a tentative D call TRBD1 (5 bases). The V gene's germline CDR1 is SSHAT and CDR2 FNYEAQ (reference sequence). V was cut by 2 bases and J by 3 bases, with 6 bases left in between. The CDR3 covers 13 residues. CDR3 bases: TGTGCCAGCAGCTTAAAGGGGACAGATACGCAGTATTTT. Translation gives CASSLKGTDTQYF.

V gene TRBV7-3 combines with J gene TRBJ2-2, with D unresolved. The CDR3 length is 17 residues. The germline gives CDR1 SGHTA, CDR2 FQGTGA. Trimming took 5 bases from V and 3 from J, leaving 19 bases between them. The CDR3 region has the DNA TGTGCCAGCAGCCTCAACCCGCCTTTGGGGTACACCGGGGAGCTGTTTTTT. The encoded protein is CASSLNPPLGYTGELFF.

The V call is TRBV27, the J call TRBJ2-5; D not certain. This CDR3 has 13 amino acids. Germline V gene data show CDR1 as MNHEY and CDR2 as SMNVEV (reference sequence). V dropped 2 bases and J dropped 5 bases, with 9 bases sitting between them. DNA of the CDR3: TGTGCCAGCAGTTTAGATGAGGAGGAGACCCAGTACTTC. Amino acids: CASSLDEEETQYF.

The chain uses TRBV27 and TRBJ2-3, with D perhaps TRBD1 or TRBD2 (5 bases each). Per germline, CDR1 MNHEY and CDR2 SMNVEV (reference sequence). CDR3 length equals 16 residues. The V end was cut by 3 bases, the J end by 1 base, with 14 bases between. The CDR3 DNA is TGTGCCAGCAGTTTGTCGGGACCAGTTGGCACAGATACGCAGTATTTT. Translating it yields CASSLSGPVGTDTQYF.

The chain has TRBV5-1 and TRBJ2-1; the match to TRBD1 covers 10 bases. From germline, CDR1 is SGHRS and CDR2 YFSETQ. J was trimmed by 3 bases and V by 0 bases; bases with no gene match: 9. This CDR3 region has 18 residues. The DNA of the CDR3 is TGCGCCAGCAGCTTGGGACAGGGGGCGCGAAGCGGCTACAATGAGCAGTTCTTC. The encoded protein is CASSLGQGARSGYNEQFF.

The V gene is TRBV11-2, the J gene TRBJ2-1; no definite D call. CDR1 is SGHAT, CDR2 FQNNGV, per germline. The CDR3 loop spans 11 amino acids. V shed 2 bases and J shed 8 bases, with 4 bases lying between them. In DNA form, the CDR3 reads TGTGCCAGCAGCTTATGGGATGAGCAGTTCTTC. This sequence encodes CASSLWDEQFF.

This clone was counted between two and nine times. The chain couples TRBV15 to TRBJ1-5, with no clear D. The V gene's germline CDR1 is LNHNV and CDR2 YYDKDF (reference sequence). Trimming removed 0 bases at V and 9 bases at J, with 12 bases between. The CDR3 loop spans 14 amino acids. In DNA form, the CDR3 reads TGTGCCACCAGCAGAGATCAACGGGTCATGCCCCAGCATTTT. It translates to CATSRDQRVMPQHF.

The J gene is TRBJ2-1, the V gene TRBV4-1, with TRBD1 matching 9 bases. CDR3 length: 20 residues. Trimming removed 4 bases from V and 0 bases from J; junction bases left unmatched: 16. CDR1 is MGHRA and CDR2 is YSYEKL in the germline V gene. The CDR3 region has the DNA TGCGCCAGCAGCCCTAGACAGGGGGGGTATTTGGCAGGCTCCTACAATGAGCAGTTCTTC. This gives the protein CASSPRQGGYLAGSYNEQFF.

The CDR3 region is CASSPGTSGSGYEQYF. The CDR3 region has the DNA TGTGCCAGCAGCCCCGGGACTAGCGGGAGTGGATACGAGCAGTACTTC. The chain has TRBV7-8 and TRBJ2-7; TRBD2 matches 14 bases. Losses at the gene ends were 5 bases for V and 4 bases for J; bases not matched to a gene: 7. This CDR3 is 16 amino acids long. Germline lookup yields CDR1 SGHVS and CDR2 FQNEAQ.

This rearrangement joins TRBV5-1 to TRBJ2-7; D perhaps matches TRBD1 (6 bases). Trimming pared 4 bases from V and 3 bases from J, leaving 14 bases between. This CDR3 region has 14 residues. The germline V gene has CDR1 SGHRS and CDR2 YFSETQ. The CDR3 spells CASSTGFNLYEQYF. CDR3 nucleotides: TGCGCCAGCAGCACAGGGTTCAACCTCTACGAGCAGTACTTC.

V is TRBV4-1 and J is TRBJ2-7; the D gene is possibly TRBD1 (5 bases). The CDR3 length is 14 residues. The germline V and J ends were trimmed by 1 base and 4 bases, with 11 bases remaining between them. Germline V CDR1 and CDR2: MGHRA, YSYEKL. CDR3 region: CASSQGTGQYEQYF. CDR3 DNA: TGCGCCAGCAGCCAAGGTACAGGTCAATACGAGCAGTACTTC.

The V and J genes are TRBV9 and TRBJ2-3; 9 bases line up with TRBD1. Trimming removed 4 bases from V and 6 bases from J; junction bases left unmatched: 9. Germline-derived CDR1 and CDR2 are SGDLS and YYNGEE. The length of the CDR3 is 15 residues. The CDR3 nucleotides are TGTGCCAGCAGCCAATGGGGGGACAGGGCGGATACGCAGTATTTT. This encodes CASSQWGDRADTQYF.

The rearrangement links TRBV7-8 to TRBJ2-1; D ambiguous. Trimming removed 4 bases at V and 6 bases at J, with 16 bases between. Germline CDR1 SGHVS, CDR2 FQNEAQ. This CDR3 is 15 amino acids long. As DNA, the CDR3 is TGTGCCAGCAGCTCAAGCCCCTGGAGTGGCAATGAGCAGTTCTTC. Protein product: CASSSSPWSGNEQFF. Full variable domain (outside the CDR3, taken from reference TRBV7-8 and TRBJ2-1): GAGVSQSPRYKVAKRGQDVALRCDPISGHVSLFWYQQALGQGPEFLTYFQNEAQLDKSGLPSDRFFAERPEGSVSTLKIQRTQQEDSAVYLCASSSSPWSGNEQFFGPGTRLTVL.

For the CDR3, the DNA is TGTGCCAGCAGTTTACGGATAAGGCCCCAGCATTTT. As protein: CASSLRIRPQHF. This chain joins TRBV28 and TRBJ1-5; D is unclear. This CDR3 spans 12 amino acids. Germline V gene sequence: CDR1 MDHEN, CDR2 SYDVKM. Trimming took 2 bases from V and 9 from J, leaving 8 bases between them.